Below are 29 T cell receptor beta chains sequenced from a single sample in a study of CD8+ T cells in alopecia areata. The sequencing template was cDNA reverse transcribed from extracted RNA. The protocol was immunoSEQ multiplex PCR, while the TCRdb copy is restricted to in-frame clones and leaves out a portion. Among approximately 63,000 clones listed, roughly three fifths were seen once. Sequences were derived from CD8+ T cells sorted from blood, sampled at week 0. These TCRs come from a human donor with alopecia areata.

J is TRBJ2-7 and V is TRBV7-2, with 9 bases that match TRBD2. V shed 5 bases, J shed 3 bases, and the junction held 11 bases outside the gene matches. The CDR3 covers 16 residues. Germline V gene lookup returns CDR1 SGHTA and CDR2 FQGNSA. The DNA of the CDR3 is TGTGCCAGCAGCGGAGTCCATCCTAGCGGGGTCTACGAGCAGTACTTC. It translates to CASSGVHPSGVYEQYF.

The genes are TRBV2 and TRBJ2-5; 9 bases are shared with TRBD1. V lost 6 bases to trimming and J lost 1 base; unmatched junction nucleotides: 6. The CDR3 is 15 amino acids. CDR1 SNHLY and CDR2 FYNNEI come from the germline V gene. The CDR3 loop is CASRLTTGGQETQYF. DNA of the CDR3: TGTGCCAGCAGGCTAACGACAGGGGGCCAAGAGACCCAGTACTTC.

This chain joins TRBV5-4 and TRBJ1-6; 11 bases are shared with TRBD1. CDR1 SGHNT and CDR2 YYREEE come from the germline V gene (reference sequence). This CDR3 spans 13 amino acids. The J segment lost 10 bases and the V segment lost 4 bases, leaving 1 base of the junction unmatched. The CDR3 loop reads CASSRDRGSPLHF. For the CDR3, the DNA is TGTGCCAGCAGCAGGGACAGGGGGTCACCCCTCCACTTT.

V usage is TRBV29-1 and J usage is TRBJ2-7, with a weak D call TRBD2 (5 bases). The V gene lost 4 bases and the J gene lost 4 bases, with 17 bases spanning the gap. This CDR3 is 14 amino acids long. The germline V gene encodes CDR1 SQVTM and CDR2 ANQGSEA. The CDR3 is CSVVGPASHYEQYF. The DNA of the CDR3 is TGCAGCGTTGTCGGCCCGGCTAGCCATTACGAGCAGTACTTC.

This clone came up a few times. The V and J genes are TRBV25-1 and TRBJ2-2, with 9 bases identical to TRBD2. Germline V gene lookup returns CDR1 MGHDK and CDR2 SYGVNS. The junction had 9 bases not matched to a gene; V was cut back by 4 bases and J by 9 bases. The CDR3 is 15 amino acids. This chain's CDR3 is CASSGTTSGLRELFF. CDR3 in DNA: TGTGCCAGCAGTGGTACGACTAGCGGATTGCGGGAGCTGTTTTTT.

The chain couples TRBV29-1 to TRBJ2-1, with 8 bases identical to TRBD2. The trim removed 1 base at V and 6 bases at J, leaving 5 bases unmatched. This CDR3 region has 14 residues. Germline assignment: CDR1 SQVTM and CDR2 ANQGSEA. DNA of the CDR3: TGCAGCGTTGAAGGCGGGGGGATCGGCAATGAGCAGTTCTTC. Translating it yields CSVEGGGIGNEQFF.

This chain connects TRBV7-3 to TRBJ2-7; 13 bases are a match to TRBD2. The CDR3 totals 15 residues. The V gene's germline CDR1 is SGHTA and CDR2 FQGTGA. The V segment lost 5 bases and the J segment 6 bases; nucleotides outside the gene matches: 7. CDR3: CASSGTGTSGAEQYF. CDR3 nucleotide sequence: TGTGCCAGCAGCGGCACCGGGACTAGCGGGGCCGAGCAGTACTTC.

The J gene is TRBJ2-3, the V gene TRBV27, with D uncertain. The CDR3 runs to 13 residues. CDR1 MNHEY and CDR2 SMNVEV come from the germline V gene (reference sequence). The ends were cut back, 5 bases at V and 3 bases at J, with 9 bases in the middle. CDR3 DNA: TGTGCCAGCAGTACCATGGGGACAGATACGCAGTATTTT. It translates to CASSTMGTDTQYF.

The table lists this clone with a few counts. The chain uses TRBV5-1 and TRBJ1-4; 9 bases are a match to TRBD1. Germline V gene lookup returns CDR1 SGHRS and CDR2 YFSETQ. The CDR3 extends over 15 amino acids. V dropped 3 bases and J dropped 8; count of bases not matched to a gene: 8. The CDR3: CASSSPGQGAEKLFF. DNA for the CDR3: TGCGCCAGCAGCTCCCCGGGACAGGGAGCCGAAAAACTGTTTTTT. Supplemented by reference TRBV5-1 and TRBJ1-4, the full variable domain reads KAGVTQTPRYLIKTRGQQVTLSCSPISGHRSVSWYQQTPGQGLQFLFEYFSETQRNKGNFPGRFSGRQFSNSRSEMNVSTLELGDSALYLCASSSPGQGAEKLFFGSGTQLSVL.

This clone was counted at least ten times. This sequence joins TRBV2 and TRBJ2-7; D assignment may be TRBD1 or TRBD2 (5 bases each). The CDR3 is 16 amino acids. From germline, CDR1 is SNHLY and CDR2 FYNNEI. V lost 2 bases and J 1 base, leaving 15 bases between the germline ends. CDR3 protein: CASSESGDRLSYEQYF. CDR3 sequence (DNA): TGTGCCAGCAGTGAAAGTGGGGACCGACTTTCCTACGAGCAGTACTTC.

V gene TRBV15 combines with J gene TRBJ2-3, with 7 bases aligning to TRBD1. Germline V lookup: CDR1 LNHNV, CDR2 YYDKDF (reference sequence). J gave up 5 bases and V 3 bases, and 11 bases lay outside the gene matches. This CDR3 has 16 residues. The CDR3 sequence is CATSSFGQGEGDTQYF. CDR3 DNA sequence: TGTGCCACCAGCAGTTTTGGGCAGGGGGAAGGAGATACGCAGTATTTT.

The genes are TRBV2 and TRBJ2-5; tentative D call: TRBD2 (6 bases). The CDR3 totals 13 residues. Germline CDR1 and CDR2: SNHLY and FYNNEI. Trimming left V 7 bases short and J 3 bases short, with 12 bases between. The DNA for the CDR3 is TGTGCCAGCATCCAGGCTAGCGAAGAGACCCAGTACTTC. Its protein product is CASIQASEETQYF.

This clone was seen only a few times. The CDR3 reads CASSLYRGTEAFF. The CDR3 DNA is TGTGCCAGCAGCTTGTATCGAGGTACTGAAGCTTTCTTT. The chain carries TRBV5-5 and TRBJ1-1; D unclear. V was cut by 1 base and J by 5 bases, with 9 bases left in between. Germline V lookup: CDR1 SGHKS, CDR2 YYEKEE (reference sequence). The CDR3 is made up of 13 amino acids.

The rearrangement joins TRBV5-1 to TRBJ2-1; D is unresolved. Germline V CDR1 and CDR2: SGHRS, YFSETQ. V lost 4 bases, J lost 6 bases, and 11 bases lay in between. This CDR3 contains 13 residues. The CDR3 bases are TGCGCCAGCAGCCCCTCCGGCGTCAATGAGCAGTTCTTC. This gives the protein CASSPSGVNEQFF. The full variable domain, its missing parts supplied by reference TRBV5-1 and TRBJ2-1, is KAGVTQTPRYLIKTRGQQVTLSCSPISGHRSVSWYQQTPGQGLQFLFEYFSETQRNKGNFPGRFSGRQFSNSRSEMNVSTLELGDSALYLCASSPSGVNEQFFGPGTRLTVL.

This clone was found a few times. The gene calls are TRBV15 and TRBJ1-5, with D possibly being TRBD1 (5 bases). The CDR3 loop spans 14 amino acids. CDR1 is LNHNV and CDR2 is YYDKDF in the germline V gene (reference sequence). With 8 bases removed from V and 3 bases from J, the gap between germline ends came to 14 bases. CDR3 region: CATAAQGANQPQHF. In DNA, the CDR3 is TGTGCCACCGCGGCGCAGGGTGCCAATCAGCCCCAGCATTTT.

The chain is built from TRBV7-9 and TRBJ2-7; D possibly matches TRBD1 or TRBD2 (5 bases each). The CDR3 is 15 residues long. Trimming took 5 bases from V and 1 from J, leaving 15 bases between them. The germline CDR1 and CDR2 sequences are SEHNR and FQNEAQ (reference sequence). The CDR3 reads CASSIRDGASYEQYF. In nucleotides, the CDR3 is TGTGCCAGCAGCATTCGGGACGGAGCATCCTACGAGCAGTACTTC.

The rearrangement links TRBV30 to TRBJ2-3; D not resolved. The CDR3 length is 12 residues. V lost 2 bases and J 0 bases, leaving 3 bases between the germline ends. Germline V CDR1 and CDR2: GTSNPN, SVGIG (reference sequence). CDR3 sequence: CAWSLSTDTQYF. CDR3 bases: TGTGCCTGGAGTTTAAGCACAGATACGCAGTATTTT.

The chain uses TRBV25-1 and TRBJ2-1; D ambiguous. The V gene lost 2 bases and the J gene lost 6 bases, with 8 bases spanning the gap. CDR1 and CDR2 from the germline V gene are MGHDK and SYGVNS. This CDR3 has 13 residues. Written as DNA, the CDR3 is TGTGCCAGCAGTGAAGCCGGCTCCAATGAGCAGTTCTTC. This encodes CASSEAGSNEQFF.

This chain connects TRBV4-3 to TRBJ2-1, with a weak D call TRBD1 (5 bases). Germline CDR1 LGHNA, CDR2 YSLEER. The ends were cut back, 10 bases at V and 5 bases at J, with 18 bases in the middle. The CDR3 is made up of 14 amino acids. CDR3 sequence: CAILPRTLNNEQFF. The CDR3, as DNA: TGCGCCATCCTCCCCAGGACACTTAACAATGAGCAGTTCTTC.

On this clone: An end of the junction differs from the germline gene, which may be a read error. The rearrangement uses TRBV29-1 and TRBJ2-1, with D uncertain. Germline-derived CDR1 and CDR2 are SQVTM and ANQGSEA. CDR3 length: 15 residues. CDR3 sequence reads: CSGETLGPSYNEQFF. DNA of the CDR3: TGCAGCGGTGAAACTTTAGGGCCCTCCTACAATGAGCAGTTCTTC.

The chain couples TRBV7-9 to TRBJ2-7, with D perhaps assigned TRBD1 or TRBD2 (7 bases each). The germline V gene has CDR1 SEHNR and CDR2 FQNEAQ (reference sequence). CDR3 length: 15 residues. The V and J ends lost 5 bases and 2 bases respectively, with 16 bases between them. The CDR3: CASSPPGGATYEQYF. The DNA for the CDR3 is TGTGCCAGCAGCCCCCCAGGGGGGGCGACCTACGAGCAGTACTTC.

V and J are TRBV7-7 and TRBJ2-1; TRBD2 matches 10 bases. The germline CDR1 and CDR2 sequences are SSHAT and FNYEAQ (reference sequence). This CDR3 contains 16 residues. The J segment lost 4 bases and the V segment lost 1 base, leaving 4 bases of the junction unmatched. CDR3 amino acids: CASSLDTSGAYNEQFF. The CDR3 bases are TGTGCCAGCAGCTTAGACACTAGCGGGGCGTACAATGAGCAGTTCTTC.

This CDR3 reads CASSRVEAAWEQYF. CDR3 nucleotide sequence: TGTGCCAGCAGCCGCGTTGAGGCCGCGTGGGAGCAGTACTTC. The genes are TRBV5-4 and TRBJ2-7; D call uncertain. V shed 4 bases and J shed 7 bases, with 18 bases lying between them. The CDR3 is 14 amino acids. CDR1 is SGHNT and CDR2 is YYREEE in the germline V gene (reference sequence). The whole variable domain, filled in from reference TRBV5-4 and TRBJ2-7, reads ETGVTQSPTHLIKTRGQQVTLRCSSQSGHNTVSWYQQALGQGPQFIFQYYREEENGRGNFPPRFSGLQFPNYSSELNVNALELDDSALYLCASSRVEAAWEQYFGPGTRLTVT.

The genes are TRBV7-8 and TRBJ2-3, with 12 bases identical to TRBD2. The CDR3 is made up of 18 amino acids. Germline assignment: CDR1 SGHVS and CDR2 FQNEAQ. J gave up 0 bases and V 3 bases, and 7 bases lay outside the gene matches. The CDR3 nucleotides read TGTGCCAGCAGCTTTCGACTAGCGGGGGTCTCTAGCACAGATACGCAGTATTTT. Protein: CASSFRLAGVSSTDTQYF.

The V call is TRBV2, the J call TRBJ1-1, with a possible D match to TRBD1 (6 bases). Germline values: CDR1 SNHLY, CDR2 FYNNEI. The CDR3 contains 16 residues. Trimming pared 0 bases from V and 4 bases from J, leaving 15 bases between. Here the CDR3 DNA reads TGTGCCAGCAGTGAAGCGCTCGGGGGGCCAGGCACTGAAGCTTTCTTT. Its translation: CASSEALGGPGTEAFF.

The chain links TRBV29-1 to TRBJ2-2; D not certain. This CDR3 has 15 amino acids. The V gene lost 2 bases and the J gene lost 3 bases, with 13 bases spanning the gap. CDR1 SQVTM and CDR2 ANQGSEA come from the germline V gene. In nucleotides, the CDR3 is TGCAGCGTTGAATGGTCCGGTTCTGACACCGGGGAGCTGTTTTTT. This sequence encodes CSVEWSGSDTGELFF.

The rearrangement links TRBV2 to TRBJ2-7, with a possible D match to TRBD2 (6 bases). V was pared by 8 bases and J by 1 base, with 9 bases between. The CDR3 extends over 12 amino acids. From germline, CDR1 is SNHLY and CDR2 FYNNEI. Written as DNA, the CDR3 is TGTGCCAGCGCTAGCGATTCCTACGAGCAGTACTTC. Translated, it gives CASASDSYEQYF. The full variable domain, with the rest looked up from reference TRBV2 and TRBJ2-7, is EPEVTQTPSHQVTQMGQEVILRCVPISNHLYFYWYRQILGQKVEFLVSFYNNEISEKSEIFDDQFSVERPDGSNFTLKIRSTKLEDSAMYFCASASDSYEQYFGPGTRLTVT.

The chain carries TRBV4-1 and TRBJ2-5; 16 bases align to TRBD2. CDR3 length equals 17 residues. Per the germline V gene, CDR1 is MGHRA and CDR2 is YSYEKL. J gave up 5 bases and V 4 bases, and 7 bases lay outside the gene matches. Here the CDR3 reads CASSRAGLAGGGETQYF. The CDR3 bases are TGCGCCAGCAGCCGAGCGGGACTAGCGGGAGGGGGGGAGACCCAGTACTTC.

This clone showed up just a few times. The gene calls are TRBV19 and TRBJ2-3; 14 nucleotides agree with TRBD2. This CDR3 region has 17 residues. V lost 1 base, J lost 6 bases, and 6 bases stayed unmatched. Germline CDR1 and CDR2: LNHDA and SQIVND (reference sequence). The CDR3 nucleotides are TGTGCCAGTAGTATAGGACTAGCGGGAGGGCCGCTGGATACGCAGTATTTT. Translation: CASSIGLAGGPLDTQYF.